Shown below are 27 T cell receptor beta chains from a single sample sequenced in a study of siplizumab effects on memory and regulatory T cells (dated by TCRdb to between 2018 and 2021). Libraries were made using the immunoSEQ multiplex PCR assay. TCRdb provides this immuneACCESS table in a form limited to in-frame rearrangements. Some clones are lacking; in checked studies, under half of them reflect an unresolved V gene, and why the rest are absent is not known. Here the sample has tens of thousands of clones; about 97% occur a single time. Jointly, the top ten make up 0.55% to 0.65% of the sample. The sample comprised naive CD4+ T cells sorted from blood. The cell subset or site label, as the study defines it: unstimulated naive T cells. Receptors originate from a human donor in good health.

This chain uses TRBV2 with TRBJ1-4; D is perhaps TRBD1 (5 bases). The CDR3 runs 16 residues. Trimming took 4 bases from V and 6 from J, leaving 18 bases between them. Germline assignment: CDR1 SNHLY and CDR2 FYNNEI. CDR3 sequence: CASSGMGPGRDEKLFF. The CDR3 nucleotides read TGTGCCAGCAGTGGAATGGGGCCAGGGAGGGATGAAAAACTGTTTTTT.

The V and J genes are TRBV5-1 and TRBJ1-1; no definite D call. Germline CDR1 reads SGHRS; CDR2 reads YFSETQ. V shed 2 bases and J shed 1 base, with 9 bases lying between them. The CDR3 runs 14 residues. CDR3 in DNA: TGCGCCAGCAGCTTCAGCATTGGGAACACTGAAGCTTTCTTT. Translated, it gives CASSFSIGNTEAFF.

Concerning this clone: Germline and junction disagree at one end, which may indicate a read error. The chain links TRBV7-7 to TRBJ2-2, with unresolved D. Germline values: CDR1 SSHAT, CDR2 FNYEAQ (reference sequence). This CDR3 comprises 14 residues. The CDR3 region is CASSLAVNTGELFF. CDR3 DNA sequence: TGTGCTAGCAGCTTAGCAGTTAACACCGGGGAGCTGTTTTTT.

The chain uses TRBV7-9 and TRBJ2-3; 13 positions match TRBD2. Unmatched junction bases numbered 3, after V lost 4 bases and J lost 2 bases. This CDR3 contains 16 residues. Germline V lookup: CDR1 SEHNR, CDR2 FQNEAQ (reference sequence). CDR3 sequence: CASSWGLAGNTDTQYF. The CDR3 DNA is TGTGCCAGCAGCTGGGGACTAGCGGGAAACACAGATACGCAGTATTTT.

The chain has TRBV30 and TRBJ2-7, with TRBD1 as a possible D gene (6 bases). With 5 bases removed from V and 4 bases from J, the gap between germline ends came to 9 bases. The CDR3 has 11 residues. Germline assignment: CDR1 GTSNPN and CDR2 SVGIG (reference sequence). CDR3 in DNA: TGTGCCTGGTCCACAGGGTACGAGCAGTACTTC. Amino acids: CAWSTGYEQYF.

The chain recombines TRBV4-1 with TRBJ2-3, with D possibly being TRBD1 (5 bases). Germline V CDR1 and CDR2: MGHRA, YSYEKL. The ends were cut back, 5 bases at V and 2 bases at J, with 20 bases in the middle. This CDR3 is built from 17 residues. CDR3 in amino acids: CASSERRRTGFTDTQYF. The CDR3, as DNA: TGCGCCAGCAGCGAAAGGCGACGCACAGGTTTCACAGATACGCAGTATTTT.

The chain has TRBV28 and TRBJ1-2; 7 positions match TRBD1. The germline gives CDR1 MDHEN, CDR2 SYDVKM. J was trimmed by 4 bases and V by 6 bases; bases with no gene match: 11. The CDR3 is 15 residues long. The CDR3 here is CASSPIDRDSYGYTF. For the CDR3, the DNA is TGTGCCAGCAGCCCCATCGACAGGGACAGCTATGGCTACACCTTC.

CDR3 protein: CASGGTAFRYGYTF. Written as DNA, the CDR3 is TGTGCCAGCGGAGGGACAGCCTTTAGGTATGGCTACACCTTC. V is TRBV6-1 and J is TRBJ1-2; TRBD1 agrees at 7 bases. The CDR3 spans 14 residues. Germline-derived CDR1 and CDR2 are MNHNS and SASEGT. Germline trimming cut 8 bases from V and 5 bases from J; bases unmatched to any gene: 11.

This chain connects TRBV7-3 to TRBJ1-1; TRBD1 aligns across 7 bases. The CDR3 loop spans 13 amino acids. Per the germline V gene, CDR1 is SGHTA and CDR2 is FQGTGA. J gave up 6 bases and V 5 bases, and 6 bases lay outside the gene matches. The CDR3: CASSTRQGAEAFF. The CDR3 DNA is TGTGCCAGCAGCACTAGACAGGGCGCTGAAGCTTTCTTT.

This rearrangement joins TRBV30 to TRBJ1-1, with a weak D call TRBD1 (5 bases). The germline CDR1 and CDR2 sequences are GTSNPN and SVGIG (reference sequence). The CDR3 contains 12 residues. The CDR3 DNA reads TGTGCTAAGAGGGGACTGAACACTGAAGCTTTCTTT. This codes for CAKRGLNTEAFF.

This clone was picked up one time. A read error may produce the germline difference seen at one junction end. The rearrangement joins TRBV5-3 to TRBJ1-1; 9 bases match TRBD1. TRBV5-3 belongs to the ORF category, with a function that is uncertain. The length of the CDR3 is 13 residues. CDR3 loop: CASSWGQGGKAFF. The CDR3 region has the DNA TGTGCCAGCAGCTGGGGACAGGGAGGCAAAGCTTTCTTT.

The CDR3 here is CATQGQGRNEQFF. In nucleotides, the CDR3 is TGTGCCACCCAGGGACAGGGTAGGAATGAGCAGTTCTTC. This sequence joins TRBV2 and TRBJ2-1; TRBD1 agrees at 9 bases. Germline lookup yields CDR1 SNHLY and CDR2 FYNNEI. The J segment lost 7 bases and the V segment lost 10 bases, leaving 8 bases of the junction unmatched. The CDR3 has 13 residues.

This chain links TRBV6-5 with TRBJ2-1, with D perhaps TRBD1 (5 bases). Trimming removed 0 bases at V and 6 bases at J, with 9 bases between. This CDR3 contains 14 residues. CDR1 and CDR2 (germline): MNHEY, SVGAGI. The CDR3 spells CASSYSPGRNEQFF. As DNA, the CDR3 is TGTGCCAGCAGTTACTCTCCAGGGCGCAATGAGCAGTTCTTC.

The chain uses TRBV5-6 and TRBJ1-2; 10 bases map to TRBD1. The V gene's germline CDR1 is SGHDT and CDR2 YYEEEE. The CDR3 runs 17 residues. The V and J ends lost 4 bases and 4 bases, in that order; junction bases with no gene match: 13. CDR3 loop: CASSPGQGRRIGYGYTF. The CDR3 nucleotides read TGTGCCAGCAGCCCGGGACAGGGGAGGCGGATCGGCTATGGCTACACCTTC. Combining the CDR3 with reference TRBV5-6 and TRBJ1-2 gives the whole variable domain DAGVTQSPTHLIKTRGQQVTLRCSPKSGHDTVSWYQQALGQGPQFIFQYYEEEERQRGNFPDRFSGHQFPNYSSELNVNALLLGDSALYLCASSPGQGRRIGYGYTFGSGTRLTVV.

The chain carries TRBV19 and TRBJ1-3; D is unclear. The length of the CDR3 is 16 residues. CDR1 and CDR2 from the germline V gene are LNHDA and SQIVND (reference sequence). Trimming cost V 3 bases and J 3 bases, with 15 bases left between them. CDR3: CASSITGRFHGNTIYF. CDR3 nucleotide sequence: TGTGCCAGTAGTATCACGGGGAGGTTCCATGGAAACACCATATATTTT. Using reference TRBV19 and TRBJ1-3 for the parts outside the CDR3, the full variable domain is DGGITQSPKYLFRKEGQNVTLSCEQNLNHDAMYWYRQDPGQGLRLIYYSQIVNDFQKGDIAEGYSVSREKKESFPLTVTSAQKNPTAFYLCASSITGRFHGNTIYFGEGSWLTVV.

The genes are TRBV5-1 and TRBJ1-3; D not certain. Trimming took off 0 bases at V and 0 bases at J, with 7 bases between the two ends. The germline gives CDR1 SGHRS, CDR2 YFSETQ. The CDR3 is made up of 15 amino acids. The CDR3 sequence: CASSLASGSGNTIYF. The CDR3 bases are TGCGCCAGCAGCTTGGCCTCTGGCTCTGGAAACACCATATATTTT.

The chain carries TRBV7-2 and TRBJ1-2, with D uncertain. Germline V gene lookup returns CDR1 SGHTA and CDR2 FQGNSA. V was pared by 3 bases and J by 6 bases, with 14 bases between. The CDR3 sequence is 14 residues long. CDR3 residues: CASSLSIAANGYTF. The CDR3 region has the DNA TGTGCCAGCAGCTTGTCGATTGCCGCGAATGGCTACACCTTC.

As regards this clone: One junction end disagrees with the germline gene, perhaps due to a read error. The rearrangement uses TRBV2 and TRBJ2-3; D unclear. The germline CDR1 and CDR2 sequences are SNHLY and FYNNEI. The CDR3 length is 14 residues. The CDR3 DNA follows: TGTGCCAGCAGTGAAGGGTCGAGCACCGATACGCAGTATTTT. It encodes CASSEGSSTDTQYF.

J is TRBJ2-1 and V is TRBV30, with 12 nucleotides matching TRBD2. In germline, CDR1 is GTSNPN, CDR2 SVGIG (reference sequence). V shed 3 bases and J 4 bases; nucleotides not matched to a gene: 19. This CDR3 spans 20 amino acids. The CDR3 is CAWSRQRVTGTSGRYNEQFF. In DNA, the CDR3 is TGTGCCTGGAGCCGACAGCGAGTGACCGGGACTAGCGGGCGGTACAATGAGCAGTTCTTC.

This sequence joins TRBV7-6 and TRBJ2-3; no clear D gene. The V gene's germline CDR1 is SGHVS and CDR2 FNYEAQ. The CDR3 is 14 residues long. Trimming stripped 1 base from V and 0 bases from J, with 5 bases between. CDR3 nucleotides: TGTGCCAGCAGCTTAGTTTCTAGCACAGATACGCAGTATTTT. Translating it yields CASSLVSSTDTQYF.

This clone was picked up a small number of times. The chain is built from TRBV18 and TRBJ1-5; D is undetermined. V lost 4 bases, J lost 3 bases, and 7 bases lay in between. The CDR3 extends over 13 amino acids. Germline loops: CDR1 KGHSH, CDR2 LQKENI. CDR3: CASSQGPNQPQHF. The CDR3 bases are TGTGCCAGCTCACAGGGTCCCAATCAGCCCCAGCATTTT.

This sequence joins TRBV18 and TRBJ2-2, with D tentatively TRBD1 (6 bases). The CDR3 is made up of 16 amino acids. Per the germline V gene, CDR1 is KGHSH and CDR2 is LQKENI. Trimming left V 0 bases short and J 2 bases short, with 10 bases between. CDR3 loop: CASSPPTGVNTGELFF. CDR3 coding DNA: TGTGCCAGCTCACCACCGACAGGTGTCAACACCGGGGAGCTGTTTTTT.

The sample holds one count of this clone. The rearrangement links TRBV6-6 to TRBJ2-2; 7 nucleotides agree with TRBD2. The CDR3 spans 13 residues. Germline values: CDR1 MNHNY, CDR2 SVGAGI (reference sequence). V was clipped by 8 bases and J by 4 bases; unmatched bases: 4. The CDR3 nucleotides read TGTGCCAGCCGCAGGGAGGGCACCGGGGAGCTGTTTTTT. This codes for CASRREGTGELFF.

This clone has just one count. The chain employs TRBV7-6 and TRBJ1-1, with TRBD1 matching over 7 bases. This CDR3 has 17 amino acids. With 2 bases clipped from V and 4 bases from J, the junction kept 13 bases outside the gene matches. Germline-derived CDR1 and CDR2 are SGHVS and FNYEAQ. The CDR3: CASSLRDSVREGTEAFF. For the CDR3, the DNA is TGTGCCAGCAGCTTAAGGGACAGTGTGAGAGAGGGCACTGAAGCTTTCTTT.

This clone was observed once. V gene TRBV20-1 combines with J gene TRBJ2-1, with D perhaps matching TRBD2 (5 bases). The length of the CDR3 is 11 residues. The germline V and J ends were trimmed by 5 bases and 9 bases, with 11 bases remaining between them. Looked up from germline, CDR1 is DFQATT and CDR2 is SNEGSKA (reference sequence). The CDR3 is CSAGPGLEQFF. CDR3 DNA sequence: TGCAGTGCTGGCCCAGGACTTGAGCAGTTCTTC.

V gene TRBV5-4 combines with J gene TRBJ2-7; TRBD2 is a possible D gene (6 bases). The V and J ends lost 0 bases and 4 bases respectively, with 14 bases between them. The germline CDR1 and CDR2 sequences are SGHNT and YYREEE (reference sequence). This CDR3 spans 15 amino acids. CDR3 sequence (DNA): TGTGCCAGCAGCTTGGAATGGGGACGGGGGTACGAGCAGTACTTC. Translated, it gives CASSLEWGRGYEQYF. The whole variable domain, filled in from reference TRBV5-4 and TRBJ2-7, reads ETGVTQSPTHLIKTRGQQVTLRCSSQSGHNTVSWYQQALGQGPQFIFQYYREEENGRGNFPPRFSGLQFPNYSSELNVNALELDDSALYLCASSLEWGRGYEQYFGPGTRLTVT.

The chain combines TRBV11-1 with TRBJ2-1; D ambiguous. The CDR3 has 14 residues. V lost 3 bases, J lost 0 bases, and 6 bases lay in between. Germline V gene sequence: CDR1 SGHAT, CDR2 FQDESV (reference sequence). The CDR3 is CASSLQHSYNEQFF. CDR3 DNA sequence: TGTGCCAGCAGCTTGCAGCACTCCTACAATGAGCAGTTCTTC. The full variable domain, completed using reference TRBV11-1 and TRBJ2-1, is EAEVAQSPRYKITEKSQAVAFWCDPISGHATLYWYRQILGQGPELLVQFQDESVVDDSQLPKDRFSAERLKGVDSTLKIQPAELGDSAMYLCASSLQHSYNEQFFGPGTRLTVL.